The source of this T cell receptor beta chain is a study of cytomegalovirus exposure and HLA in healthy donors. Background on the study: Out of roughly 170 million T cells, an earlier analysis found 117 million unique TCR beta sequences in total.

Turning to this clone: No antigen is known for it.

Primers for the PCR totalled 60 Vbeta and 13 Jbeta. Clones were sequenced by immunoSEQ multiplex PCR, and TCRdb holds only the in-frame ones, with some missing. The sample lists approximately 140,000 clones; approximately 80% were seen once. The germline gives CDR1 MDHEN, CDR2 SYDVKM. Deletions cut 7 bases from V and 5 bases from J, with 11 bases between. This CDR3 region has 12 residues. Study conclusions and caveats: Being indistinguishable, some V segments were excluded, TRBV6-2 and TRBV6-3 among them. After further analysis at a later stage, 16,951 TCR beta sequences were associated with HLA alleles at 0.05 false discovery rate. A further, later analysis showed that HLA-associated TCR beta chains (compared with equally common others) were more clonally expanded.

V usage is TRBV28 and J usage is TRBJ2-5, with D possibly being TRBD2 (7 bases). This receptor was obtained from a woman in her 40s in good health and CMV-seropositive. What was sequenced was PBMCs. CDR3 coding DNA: TGTGCCAGCATGGGGGGGCGGGAGACCCAGTACTTC. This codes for CASMGGRETQYF.